This T cell receptor beta chain was obtained from a study of tissue T cells after allogeneic stem cell transplantation. Study-wide context: Of the grafts for graft-versus-host disease patients, four were unmodified and three CD34-selected.

Trimming took 8 bases from V and 6 from J, leaving 13 bases between them. CDR3 length: 12 amino acids. Adult allogeneic hematopoietic cell transplant recipients with steroid-refractory graft-versus-host disease were prospectively enrolled for research autopsy. TCRdb keeps only in-frame clones here, not all; method: immunoSEQ multiplex PCR. The sample lists some 4,700 clones; 69% were seen once. A single count supports this clone. The sequence derives from a female patient between 18 and 55 years old with steroid-refractory graft-versus-host disease after an allogeneic stem cell transplant. Some T cells may possibly be graft donor cells. This specimen consisted of duodenal tissue, obtained at autopsy. V and J are TRBV12-3 or TRBV12-4 and TRBJ1-1; D is perhaps TRBD1 (6 bases). CDR3 DNA: TGTGCCAGCGATGCGGGGGGGCCTGAAGCTTTCTTT. Translating gives CASDAGGPEAFF.